The present T cell receptor (beta chain) was sequenced within a study of CD8 T cells in Susac syndrome. From germline, CDR1 is SGDLS and CDR2 YYNGEE. J was trimmed by 6 bases and V by 3 bases; bases with no gene match: 2. The CDR3 loop spans 13 amino acids. RNA was extracted with the RNeasy kit, and a quantity of about 0.45 to 1 ug was reverse transcribed using random hexamers. Each CDR3 protein is one row after TCRdb ran MiXCR on the immunoSEQ multiplex PCR reads. The table includes more than 70,000 distinct CDR3 sequences, 94% detected once. The sequence derives from a human donor with Susac syndrome. The chain employs TRBV9 and TRBJ2-1; 8 nucleotides align to TRBD2. Sequencing was carried out using CD8+ T cells from PBMCs. CDR3 in DNA: TGTGCCAGCAGCGCCACTAGCGGCAATGAGCAGTTCTTC. This sequence encodes CASSATSGNEQFF.